These 6 T cell receptor beta chains were all obtained from the same sample, sequenced in a study of blood T cells in healthy people across ages. Primed by a sample-barcoded 5' primer and a J-beta primer mix, a second PCR proceeded for about 7 to 11 cycles. Each CDR3 protein gets one entry after TCRdb re-called the 5' RACE reads with MiXCR. The table has almost 1 million distinct CDR3 sequences, just over 50% seen once. The sample consisted of blood. All receptors come from a woman aged 55-70 years in good health.

The chain joins TRBV4-2 to TRBJ2-7; D not certain. V dropped 0 bases and J dropped 3 bases, with 21 bases sitting between them. This CDR3 region has 18 residues. CDR1 is LGHNA, CDR2 YNFKEQ, per germline. The CDR3 sequence: CASSQEGTRTSGNYEQYF. CDR3 DNA sequence: TGTGCCAGCAGCCAAGAGGGCACCCGGACGTCTGGAAACTACGAGCAGTACTTC.

The chain couples TRBV3-1 to TRBJ2-4, with D possibly matching TRBD1 (6 bases). Germline lookup yields CDR1 LGHDT and CDR2 YNNKEL (reference sequence). V dropped 1 base and J dropped 5 bases, with 12 bases sitting between them. The CDR3 contains 15 residues. CDR3: CASSQGRGVENIQYF. Written as DNA, the CDR3 is TGTGCCAGCAGCCAAGGCAGGGGTGTGGAAAACATTCAGTACTTC.

In its sample, this clonotype was seen once. V gene TRBV6-2 or TRBV6-3 combines with J gene TRBJ2-2, with D perhaps TRBD2 (5 bases). Trimming left V 2 bases short and J 4 bases short, with 8 bases between. The germline V gene encodes CDR1 MNHEY and CDR2 SVGEGT. This CDR3 is built from 14 residues. As DNA, the CDR3 is TGTGCCAGCAGTTACGCGGGCTTCACCGGGGAGCTGTTTTTT. Protein product: CASSYAGFTGELFF.

Only a few counts were recorded for this clonotype. This sequence joins TRBV15 and TRBJ2-3, with TRBD2 matching 12 bases. Germline values: CDR1 LNHNV, CDR2 YYDKDF (reference sequence). The CDR3 totals 17 residues. V trimming: 2 bases; J trimming: 4 bases; junction bases outside the gene matches: 7. The DNA for the CDR3 is TGTGCCACCAGCAGACCTAGCGGGAGGGCCCGCGCAGATACGCAGTATTTT. This codes for CATSRPSGRARADTQYF.

This clonotype was seen once. V and J are TRBV9 and TRBJ2-2; 9 nucleotides match TRBD1. This CDR3 comprises 15 residues. Germline V CDR1 and CDR2: SGDLS, YYNGEE. Trimming took 5 bases from V and 5 from J; bases not matched to a gene: 7. CDR3 sequence reads: CASSPTGGRTGELFF. CDR3 in DNA: TGTGCCAGCAGTCCTACAGGGGGCAGAACCGGGGAGCTGTTTTTT.

The genes are TRBV4-1 and TRBJ2-1; TRBD2 might be the D (5 bases). The CDR3 spans 14 residues. Per the germline V gene, CDR1 is MGHRA and CDR2 is YSYEKL. V lost 3 bases and J lost 13, with 19 bases in between. CDR3 coding DNA: TGCGCCAGCAGCCATAGCGCAGGAGCCGAGACCCAGTTCTTC. It encodes CASSHSAGAETQFF.